A single sample gave rise to the 16 T cell receptor beta chains below, sequenced in a study of blood T cell repertoires in COVID-19. Clones were read by immunoSEQ multiplex PCR, and TCRdb kept only the in-frame ones, dropping some. The top ten clones hold about 3.5% of a sample with fewer than 450,000 clones, around 90% of them seen once. The sample consisted of peripheral blood. The receptors shown here come from a woman aged 18-29 years who had recovered from COVID-19.

This clone showed up just once. This chain joins TRBV27 and TRBJ1-6; 7 nucleotides match TRBD1. Germline values: CDR1 MNHEY, CDR2 SMNVEV (reference sequence). CDR3 length equals 14 residues. V shed 0 bases and J 9 bases; nucleotides not matched to a gene: 2. The CDR3 DNA is TGTGCCAGCAGTTTATCGGCAGGGGGTTCACCCCTCCACTTT. Translating gives CASSLSAGGSPLHF.

The J gene is TRBJ2-4, the V gene TRBV11-3; TRBD1 matches 11 bases. The V and J ends lost 5 bases and 0 bases, in that order; junction bases with no gene match: 6. The germline V gene has CDR1 SGHNT and CDR2 YENEEA. The CDR3 runs 17 residues. CDR3 loop: CASSQDRGRGAKNIQYF. The CDR3 DNA is TGTGCCAGCAGCCAGGACAGGGGGCGCGGAGCCAAAAACATTCAGTACTTC.

The sample holds a few counts of this clone. This chain connects TRBV10-2 to TRBJ2-2; 9 bases are shared with TRBD2. The germline V gene encodes CDR1 WSHSY and CDR2 SAAADI. This CDR3 spans 15 amino acids. V dropped 4 bases and J dropped 5; count of bases not matched to a gene: 5. The DNA of the CDR3 is TGCGCCAGCAGTGCAGCGGGAGGAACTACCGGGGAGCTGTTTTTT. The encoded protein is CASSAAGGTTGELFF.

The V gene is TRBV11-3, the J gene TRBJ2-7, with D perhaps matching TRBD1 (6 bases). This CDR3 is built from 16 residues. The ends were cut back, 0 bases at V and 3 bases at J, with 15 bases in the middle. The V gene's germline CDR1 is SGHNT and CDR2 YENEEA. The CDR3 sequence: CASSLDPGELFYEQYV. CDR3 sequence (DNA): TGTGCCAGCAGCTTAGATCCAGGGGAATTGTTCTACGAGCAGTACGTC.

The gene calls are TRBV24-1 and TRBJ1-2; 7 bases are shared with TRBD1. The CDR3 is 14 amino acids. The trim removed 4 bases at V and 4 bases at J, leaving 5 bases unmatched. From germline, CDR1 is KGHDR and CDR2 SFDVKD. The CDR3 region is CATSDHGTAYGYTF. CDR3 coding DNA: TGTGCCACCAGTGACCATGGGACAGCCTATGGCTACACCTTC.

The V gene is TRBV19, the J gene TRBJ2-1; 8 nucleotides line up with TRBD2. V shed 6 bases and J 3 bases; nucleotides not matched to a gene: 4. The CDR3 has 14 residues. CDR1 and CDR2 (germline): LNHDA, SQIVND (reference sequence). Here the CDR3 DNA reads TGTGCCAGTAGGGCCGGGACTAGCTACAATGAGCAGTTCTTC. Amino acids: CASRAGTSYNEQFF.

The rearrangement joins TRBV10-1 to TRBJ2-1; the match to TRBD2 covers 9 bases. CDR1 WNHNN and CDR2 SYGVQD come from the germline V gene (reference sequence). CDR3 size: 15 residues. Trimming cost V 6 bases and J 2 bases; bases outside gene matches: 5. CDR3 coding DNA: TGCGCCAGCAGCGTAGCGGGAGCCCCCTACAATGAGCAGTTCTTC. This encodes CASSVAGAPYNEQFF.

This chain links TRBV7-2 with TRBJ1-3; D is possibly TRBD1 (6 bases). CDR3 length: 19 residues. CDR1 is SGHTA and CDR2 is FQGNSA in the germline V gene. V lost 2 bases and J lost 2, with 22 bases in between. The CDR3, as DNA: TGTGCCAGCAGCTTATATTCAAAACAGGACAGTTGGGCTGGAAACACCATATATTTT. Translation gives CASSLYSKQDSWAGNTIYF.

This clone appeared a single time. This chain's CDR3 is CASSSEQGDREKLFF. DNA of the CDR3: TGTGCCAGCAGTAGCGAACAGGGGGATCGTGAAAAACTGTTTTTT. V is TRBV25-1 and J is TRBJ1-4; 8 nucleotides line up with TRBD1. The germline V gene has CDR1 MGHDK and CDR2 SYGVNS. The CDR3 has 15 amino acids. V gave up 5 bases and J gave up 7 bases; unmatched junction bases: 9.

The chain recombines TRBV4-3 with TRBJ2-1; 8 nucleotides align to TRBD2. The CDR3 contains 19 residues. The junction had 22 bases not matched to a gene; V was cut back by 4 bases and J by 8 bases. Germline CDR1 LGHNA, CDR2 YSLEER. The CDR3 region is CASSLRWGVKRETWYEQFF. Written as DNA, the CDR3 is TGCGCCAGCAGCCTCCGGTGGGGGGTCAAGCGGGAGACGTGGTATGAGCAGTTCTTC.

V gene TRBV7-6 combines with J gene TRBJ2-1; the match to TRBD2 covers 11 bases. The CDR3 sequence is 15 residues long. Looked up from germline, CDR1 is SGHVS and CDR2 is FNYEAQ. Losses at the gene ends were 5 bases for V and 3 bases for J; bases not matched to a gene: 3. The CDR3 DNA follows: TGTGCCAGCAGCCCCGGGACTAGCGGCTACAATGAGCAGTTCTTC. Translated, it gives CASSPGTSGYNEQFF. The full variable domain, with the rest looked up from reference TRBV7-6 and TRBJ2-1, is GAGVSQSPRYKVTKRGQDVALRCDPISGHVSLYWYRQALGQGPEFLTYFNYEAQQDKSGLPNDRFSAERPEGSISTLTIQRTEQRDSAMYRCASSPGTSGYNEQFFGPGTRLTVL.

This rearrangement joins TRBV11-2 to TRBJ2-3, with D perhaps TRBD2 (6 bases). V was pared by 6 bases and J by 4 bases, with 14 bases between. Germline lookup yields CDR1 SGHAT and CDR2 FQNNGV. The CDR3 loop spans 14 amino acids. In DNA form, the CDR3 reads TGTGCCAGCAGGCCCTTAGCGGCCCCAGATACGCAGTATTTT. Protein sequence: CASRPLAAPDTQYF. Filled out from reference TRBV11-2 and TRBJ2-3, the complete variable domain reads EAGVAQSPRYKIIEKRQSVAFWCNPISGHATLYWYQQILGQGPKLLIQFQNNGVVDDSQLPKDRFSAERLKGVDSTLKIQPAKLEDSAVYLCASRPLAAPDTQYFGPGTRLTVL.

V and J are TRBV27 and TRBJ1-2; 7 positions match TRBD1. The CDR3 consists of 15 residues. Germline V gives CDR1 MNHEY, CDR2 SMNVEV (reference sequence). V lost 6 bases to trimming and J lost 1 base; unmatched junction nucleotides: 8. The CDR3 protein is CASRKSTGFNYGYTF. CDR3 bases: TGTGCCAGCAGGAAATCGACAGGGTTTAACTATGGCTACACCTTC.

The V call is TRBV5-1, the J call TRBJ2-1, with 11 nucleotides matching TRBD2. V trimming: 3 bases; J trimming: 7 bases; junction bases outside the gene matches: 6. Per the germline V gene, CDR1 is SGHRS and CDR2 is YFSETQ. The CDR3 sequence is 15 residues long. The CDR3 bases are TGCGCCAGCAGCTCGGGGACTAGCGGAGTGAATGAGCAGTTCTTC. Its translation: CASSSGTSGVNEQFF.

The chain employs TRBV4-1 and TRBJ1-1; D is uncertain. V was cut by 3 bases and J by 4 bases, with 3 bases left in between. There are 11 residues in the CDR3. Germline V gene lookup returns CDR1 MGHRA and CDR2 YSYEKL. CDR3 sequence (DNA): TGCGCCAGCAGCCACGGCACTGAAGCTTTCTTT. Its protein product is CASSHGTEAFF.

The J gene is TRBJ2-1, the V gene TRBV5-1; maybe TRBD1 (5 bases). V shed 4 bases and J shed 7 bases, with 12 bases lying between them. Germline V CDR1 and CDR2: SGHRS, YFSETQ. This CDR3 is 13 amino acids long. CDR3: CASSQTYRNEQFF. The CDR3 DNA reads as TGCGCCAGCAGCCAAACTTACAGGAATGAGCAGTTCTTC.